This T cell receptor beta chain was sequenced during a study of control samples from healthy donors and cancer patients. J lost 4 bases, V lost 0 bases, and 11 bases had no gene match. There are 17 residues in the CDR3. From germline, CDR1 is SGHRS and CDR2 YFSETQ. The protocol was immunoSEQ multiplex PCR, while the TCRdb copy is restricted to in-frame clones and leaves out a portion. Found here are approximately 94,000 clones, roughly 90% of them singletons; the top ten hold 15% to 20%. The rearrangement uses TRBV5-1 and TRBJ2-3; 7 bases agree with TRBD1. The clonotype was recovered from a woman in her forties or fifties in good health. The sequencing sample was made of blood. The CDR3 coding sequence is TGCGCCAGCAGCTTGGGACACCGGGACAGAAGGGCAGATACGCAGTATTTT. Translating gives CASSLGHRDRRADTQYF. Together with reference TRBV5-1 and TRBJ2-3, the CDR3 gives the full variable domain: KAGVTQTPRYLIKTRGQQVTLSCSPISGHRSVSWYQQTPGQGLQFLFEYFSETQRNKGNFPGRFSGRQFSNSRSEMNVSTLELGDSALYLCASSLGHRDRRADTQYFGPGTRLTVL.